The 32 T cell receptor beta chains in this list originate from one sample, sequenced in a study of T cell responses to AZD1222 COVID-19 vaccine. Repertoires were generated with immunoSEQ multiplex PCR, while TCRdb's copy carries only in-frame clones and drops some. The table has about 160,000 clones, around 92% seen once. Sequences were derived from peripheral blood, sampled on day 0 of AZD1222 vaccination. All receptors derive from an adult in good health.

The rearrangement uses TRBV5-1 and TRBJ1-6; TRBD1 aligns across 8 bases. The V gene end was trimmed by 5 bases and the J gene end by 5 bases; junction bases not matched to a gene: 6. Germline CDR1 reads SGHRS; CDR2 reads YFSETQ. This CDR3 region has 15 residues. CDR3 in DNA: TGCGCCAGCAGACAGGGGGACACTAATAATTCACCCCTCCACTTT. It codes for CASRQGDTNNSPLHF.

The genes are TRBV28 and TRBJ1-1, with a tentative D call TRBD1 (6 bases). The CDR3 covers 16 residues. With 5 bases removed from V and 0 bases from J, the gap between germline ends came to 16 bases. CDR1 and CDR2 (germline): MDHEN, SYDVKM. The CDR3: CASSPLWTDMNTEAFF. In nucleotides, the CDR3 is TGTGCCAGCAGTCCCTTATGGACAGATATGAACACTGAAGCTTTCTTT.

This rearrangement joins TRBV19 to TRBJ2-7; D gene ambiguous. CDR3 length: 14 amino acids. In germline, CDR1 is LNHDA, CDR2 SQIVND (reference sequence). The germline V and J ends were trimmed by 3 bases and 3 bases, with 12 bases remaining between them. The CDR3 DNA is TGTGCCAGTAGTATCGTGGGCAGGCGCTACGAGCAGTACTTC. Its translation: CASSIVGRRYEQYF.

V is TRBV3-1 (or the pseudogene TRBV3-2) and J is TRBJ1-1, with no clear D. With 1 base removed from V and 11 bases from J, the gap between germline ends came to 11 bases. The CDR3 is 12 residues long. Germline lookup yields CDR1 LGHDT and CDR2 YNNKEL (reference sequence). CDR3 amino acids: CASSQAGVGAFF. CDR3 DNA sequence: TGTGCCAGCAGCCAAGCGGGAGTCGGGGCTTTCTTT.

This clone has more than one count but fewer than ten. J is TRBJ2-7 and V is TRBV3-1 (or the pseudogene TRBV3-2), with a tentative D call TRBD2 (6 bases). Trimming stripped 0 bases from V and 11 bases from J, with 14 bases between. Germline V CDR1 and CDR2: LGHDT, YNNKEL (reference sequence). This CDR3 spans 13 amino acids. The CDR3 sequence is CASSQEGLRGEYF. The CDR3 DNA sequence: TGTGCCAGCAGCCAAGAGGGCCTCCGCGGGGAGTACTTC.

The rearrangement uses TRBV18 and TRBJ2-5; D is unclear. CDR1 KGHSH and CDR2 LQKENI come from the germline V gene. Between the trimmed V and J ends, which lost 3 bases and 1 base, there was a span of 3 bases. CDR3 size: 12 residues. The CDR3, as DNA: TGTGCCAGCTCACCGTGCCAAGAGACCCAGTACTTC. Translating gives CASSPCQETQYF.

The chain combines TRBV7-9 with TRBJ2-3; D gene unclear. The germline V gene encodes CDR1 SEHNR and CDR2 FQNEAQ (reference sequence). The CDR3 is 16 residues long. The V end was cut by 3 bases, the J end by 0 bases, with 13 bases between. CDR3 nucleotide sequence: TGTGCCAGCAGCTTCTTGGCCTACCTGAGCACAGATACGCAGTATTTT. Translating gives CASSFLAYLSTDTQYF.

The CDR3 region has the DNA TGTGCCAGCAGTGACCCCCAGGGTAGCAAGACCCAGTACTTC. Translating it yields CASSDPQGSKTQYF. The genes are TRBV2 and TRBJ2-5; possible D gene TRBD1, 5 bases. Trimming removed 3 bases from V and 6 bases from J, with 14 bases in between. Germline values: CDR1 SNHLY, CDR2 FYNNEI. The CDR3 consists of 14 residues.

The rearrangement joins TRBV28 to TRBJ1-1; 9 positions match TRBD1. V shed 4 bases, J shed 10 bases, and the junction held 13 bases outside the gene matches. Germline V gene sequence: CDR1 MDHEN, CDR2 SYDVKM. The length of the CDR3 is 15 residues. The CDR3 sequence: CASSSGQGSSSGAFF. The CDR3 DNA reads TGTGCCAGCAGTTCTGGACAGGGGTCAAGTTCTGGAGCTTTCTTT.

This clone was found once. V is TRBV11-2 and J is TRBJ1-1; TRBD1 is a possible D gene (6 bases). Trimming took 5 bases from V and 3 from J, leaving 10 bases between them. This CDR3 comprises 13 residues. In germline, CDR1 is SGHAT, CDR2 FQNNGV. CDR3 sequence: CASSQDRYTEAFF. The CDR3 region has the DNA TGTGCCAGCAGCCAGGACAGATACACTGAAGCTTTCTTT.

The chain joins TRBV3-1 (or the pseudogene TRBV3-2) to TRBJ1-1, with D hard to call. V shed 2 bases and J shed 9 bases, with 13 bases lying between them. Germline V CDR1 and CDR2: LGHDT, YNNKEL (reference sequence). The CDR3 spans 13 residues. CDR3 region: CASSQRQEEKAFF. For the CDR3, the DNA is TGTGCCAGCAGCCAAAGACAAGAGGAGAAAGCTTTCTTT.

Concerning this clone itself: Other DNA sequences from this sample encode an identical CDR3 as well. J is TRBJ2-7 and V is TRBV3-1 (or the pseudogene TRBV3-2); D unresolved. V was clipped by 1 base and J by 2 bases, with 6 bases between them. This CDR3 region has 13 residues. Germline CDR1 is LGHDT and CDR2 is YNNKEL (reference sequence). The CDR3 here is CASSQGGTYEQYF. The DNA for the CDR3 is TGTGCCAGCAGCCAAGGCGGAACCTACGAGCAGTACTTC.

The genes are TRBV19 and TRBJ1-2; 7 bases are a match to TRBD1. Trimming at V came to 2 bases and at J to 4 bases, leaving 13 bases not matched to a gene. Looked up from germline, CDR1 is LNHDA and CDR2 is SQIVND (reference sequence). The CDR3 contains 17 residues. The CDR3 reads CASSITLPGQKFYGYTF. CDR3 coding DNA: TGTGCCAGTAGTATAACATTGCCGGGACAGAAGTTCTATGGCTACACCTTC.

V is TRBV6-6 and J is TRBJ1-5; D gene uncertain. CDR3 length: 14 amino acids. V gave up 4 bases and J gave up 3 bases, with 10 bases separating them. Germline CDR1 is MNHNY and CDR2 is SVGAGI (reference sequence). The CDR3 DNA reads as TGTGCCAGCAGTTTGACTAGCCTCAATCAGCCCCAGCATTTT. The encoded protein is CASSLTSLNQPQHF.

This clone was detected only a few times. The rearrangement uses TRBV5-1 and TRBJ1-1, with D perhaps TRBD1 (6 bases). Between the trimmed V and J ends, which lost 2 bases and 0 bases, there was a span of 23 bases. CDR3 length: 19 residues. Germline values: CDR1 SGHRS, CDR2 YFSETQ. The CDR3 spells CASSFGRGQGGPMNTEAFF. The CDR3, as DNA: TGCGCCAGCAGCTTCGGCCGGGGGCAGGGAGGTCCGATGAACACTGAAGCTTTCTTT.

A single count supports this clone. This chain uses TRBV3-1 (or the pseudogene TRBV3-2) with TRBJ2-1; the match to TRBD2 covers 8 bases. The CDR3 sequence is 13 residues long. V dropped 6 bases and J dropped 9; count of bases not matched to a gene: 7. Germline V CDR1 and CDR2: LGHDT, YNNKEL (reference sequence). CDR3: CASSRTSPGEQFF. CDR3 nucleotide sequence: TGTGCCAGCAGTCGGACTAGCCCAGGTGAGCAGTTCTTC.

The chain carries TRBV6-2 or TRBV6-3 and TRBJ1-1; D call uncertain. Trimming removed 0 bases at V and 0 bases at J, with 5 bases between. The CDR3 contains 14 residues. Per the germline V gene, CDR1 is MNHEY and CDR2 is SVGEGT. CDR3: CASSYSRVNTEAFF. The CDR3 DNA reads TGTGCCAGCAGTTACTCCAGAGTGAACACTGAAGCTTTCTTT.

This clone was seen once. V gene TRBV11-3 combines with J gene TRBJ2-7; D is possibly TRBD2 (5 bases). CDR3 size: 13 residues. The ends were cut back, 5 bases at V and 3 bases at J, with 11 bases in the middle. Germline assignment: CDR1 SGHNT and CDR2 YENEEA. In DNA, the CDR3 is TGTGCCAGCAGCCGGACTGAAAACTACGAGCAGTACTTC. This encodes CASSRTENYEQYF. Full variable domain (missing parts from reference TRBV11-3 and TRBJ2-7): EAGVVQSPRYKIIEKKQPVAFWCNPISGHNTLYWYLQNLGQGPELLIRYENEEAVDDSQLPKDRFSAERLKGVDSTLKIQPAELGDSAVYLCASSRTENYEQYFGPGTRLTVT.

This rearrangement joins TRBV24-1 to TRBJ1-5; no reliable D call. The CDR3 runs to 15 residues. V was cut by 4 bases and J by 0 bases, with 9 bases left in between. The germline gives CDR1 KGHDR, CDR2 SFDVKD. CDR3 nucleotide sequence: TGTGCCACCAGTGAGTCCGGGTATAGCAATCAGCCCCAGCATTTT. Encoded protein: CATSESGYSNQPQHF.

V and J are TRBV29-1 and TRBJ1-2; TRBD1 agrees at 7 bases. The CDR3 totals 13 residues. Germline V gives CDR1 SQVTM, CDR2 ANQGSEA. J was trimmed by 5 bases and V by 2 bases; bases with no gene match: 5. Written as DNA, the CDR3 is TGCAGCGTTGAATCCGTACAGGGGTATGGCTACACCTTC. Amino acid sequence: CSVESVQGYGYTF.

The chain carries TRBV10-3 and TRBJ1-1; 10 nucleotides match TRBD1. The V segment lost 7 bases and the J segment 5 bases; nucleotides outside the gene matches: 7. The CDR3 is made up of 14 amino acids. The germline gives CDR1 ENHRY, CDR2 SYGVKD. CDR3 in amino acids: CAINRQGAPTEAFF. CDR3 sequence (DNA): TGTGCCATCAATAGACAGGGGGCTCCAACTGAAGCTTTCTTT.

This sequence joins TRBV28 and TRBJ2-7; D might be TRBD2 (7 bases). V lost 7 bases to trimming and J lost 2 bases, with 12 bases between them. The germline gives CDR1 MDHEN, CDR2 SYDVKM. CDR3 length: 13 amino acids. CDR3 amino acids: CASTRGPTYEQYF. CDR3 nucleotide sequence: TGTGCCAGCACGCGGGGGCCCACCTACGAGCAGTACTTC.

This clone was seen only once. The CDR3 region is CATAGQGYLRSPLHF. CDR3 DNA: TGTGCCACCGCCGGACAGGGGTATTTACGGTCACCCCTCCACTTT. The chain is built from TRBV6-5 and TRBJ1-6, with TRBD1 matching 9 bases. CDR1 is MNHEY, CDR2 SVGAGI, per germline. CDR3 length equals 15 residues. V dropped 10 bases and J dropped 10; count of bases not matched to a gene: 14.

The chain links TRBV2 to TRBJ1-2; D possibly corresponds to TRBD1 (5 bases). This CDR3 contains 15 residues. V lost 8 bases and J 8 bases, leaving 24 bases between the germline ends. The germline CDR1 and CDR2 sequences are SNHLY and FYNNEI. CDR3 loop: CASAPGLRILGGYTF. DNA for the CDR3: TGTGCCAGCGCACCGGGACTGAGAATCCTCGGGGGCTACACCTTC.

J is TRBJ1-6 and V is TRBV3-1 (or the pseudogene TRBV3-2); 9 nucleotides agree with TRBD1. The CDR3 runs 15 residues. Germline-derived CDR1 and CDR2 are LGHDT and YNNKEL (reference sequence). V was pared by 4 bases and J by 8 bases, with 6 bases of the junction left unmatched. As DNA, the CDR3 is TGTGCCAGCAGCCTCGGGACAGGGAGTGATTCACCCCTCCACTTT. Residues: CASSLGTGSDSPLHF.

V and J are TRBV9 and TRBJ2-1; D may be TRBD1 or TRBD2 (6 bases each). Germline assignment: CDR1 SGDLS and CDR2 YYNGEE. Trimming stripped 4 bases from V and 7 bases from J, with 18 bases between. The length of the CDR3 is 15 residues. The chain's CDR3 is CASSPLGGTINEQFF. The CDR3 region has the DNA TGTGCCAGCAGCCCCCTAGGGGGGACGATAAATGAGCAGTTCTTC.

CDR3 region: CASSHWAEYLQAQFF. DNA of the CDR3: TGTGCCAGCAGCCATTGGGCAGAGTATCTACAGGCTCAGTTCTTC. This chain uses TRBV3-1 (or the pseudogene TRBV3-2) with TRBJ2-1; the D gene is possibly TRBD1 (5 bases). From germline, CDR1 is LGHDT and CDR2 YNNKEL (reference sequence). CDR3 length equals 15 residues. With 3 bases removed from V and 13 bases from J, the gap between germline ends came to 22 bases.

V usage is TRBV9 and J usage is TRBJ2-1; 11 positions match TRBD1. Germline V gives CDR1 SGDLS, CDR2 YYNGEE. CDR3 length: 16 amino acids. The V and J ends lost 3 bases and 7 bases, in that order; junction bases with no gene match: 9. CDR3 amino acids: CASSGQKGTGGNEQFF. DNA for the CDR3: TGTGCCAGCAGCGGACAAAAAGGGACAGGGGGAAATGAGCAGTTCTTC.

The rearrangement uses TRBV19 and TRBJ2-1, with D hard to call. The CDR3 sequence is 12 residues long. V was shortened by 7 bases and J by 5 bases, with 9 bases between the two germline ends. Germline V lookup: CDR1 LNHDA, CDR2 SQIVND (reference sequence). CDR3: CASNSRNNEQFF. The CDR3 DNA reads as TGTGCCAGTAATTCCAGAAACAATGAGCAGTTCTTC.

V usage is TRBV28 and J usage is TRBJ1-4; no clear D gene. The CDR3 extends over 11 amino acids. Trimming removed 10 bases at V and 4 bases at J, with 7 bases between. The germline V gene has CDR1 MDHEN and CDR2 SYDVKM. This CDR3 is CATLGNEKLFF. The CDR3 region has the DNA TGTGCCACCCTAGGTAATGAAAAACTGTTTTTT.

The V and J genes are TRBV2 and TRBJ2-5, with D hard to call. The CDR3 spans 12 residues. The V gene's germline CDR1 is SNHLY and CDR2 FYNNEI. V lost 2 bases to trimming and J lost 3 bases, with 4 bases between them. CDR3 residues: CASSELEETQYF. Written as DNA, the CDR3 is TGTGCCAGCAGTGAACTGGAAGAGACCCAGTACTTC.

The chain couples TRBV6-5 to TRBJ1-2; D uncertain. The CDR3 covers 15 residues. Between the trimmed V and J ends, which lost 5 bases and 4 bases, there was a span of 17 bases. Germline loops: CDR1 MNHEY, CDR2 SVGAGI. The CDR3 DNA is TGTGCCAGCAGTCTAAGTACCCCCACGGGCTATGGCTACACCTTC. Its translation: CASSLSTPTGYGYTF.